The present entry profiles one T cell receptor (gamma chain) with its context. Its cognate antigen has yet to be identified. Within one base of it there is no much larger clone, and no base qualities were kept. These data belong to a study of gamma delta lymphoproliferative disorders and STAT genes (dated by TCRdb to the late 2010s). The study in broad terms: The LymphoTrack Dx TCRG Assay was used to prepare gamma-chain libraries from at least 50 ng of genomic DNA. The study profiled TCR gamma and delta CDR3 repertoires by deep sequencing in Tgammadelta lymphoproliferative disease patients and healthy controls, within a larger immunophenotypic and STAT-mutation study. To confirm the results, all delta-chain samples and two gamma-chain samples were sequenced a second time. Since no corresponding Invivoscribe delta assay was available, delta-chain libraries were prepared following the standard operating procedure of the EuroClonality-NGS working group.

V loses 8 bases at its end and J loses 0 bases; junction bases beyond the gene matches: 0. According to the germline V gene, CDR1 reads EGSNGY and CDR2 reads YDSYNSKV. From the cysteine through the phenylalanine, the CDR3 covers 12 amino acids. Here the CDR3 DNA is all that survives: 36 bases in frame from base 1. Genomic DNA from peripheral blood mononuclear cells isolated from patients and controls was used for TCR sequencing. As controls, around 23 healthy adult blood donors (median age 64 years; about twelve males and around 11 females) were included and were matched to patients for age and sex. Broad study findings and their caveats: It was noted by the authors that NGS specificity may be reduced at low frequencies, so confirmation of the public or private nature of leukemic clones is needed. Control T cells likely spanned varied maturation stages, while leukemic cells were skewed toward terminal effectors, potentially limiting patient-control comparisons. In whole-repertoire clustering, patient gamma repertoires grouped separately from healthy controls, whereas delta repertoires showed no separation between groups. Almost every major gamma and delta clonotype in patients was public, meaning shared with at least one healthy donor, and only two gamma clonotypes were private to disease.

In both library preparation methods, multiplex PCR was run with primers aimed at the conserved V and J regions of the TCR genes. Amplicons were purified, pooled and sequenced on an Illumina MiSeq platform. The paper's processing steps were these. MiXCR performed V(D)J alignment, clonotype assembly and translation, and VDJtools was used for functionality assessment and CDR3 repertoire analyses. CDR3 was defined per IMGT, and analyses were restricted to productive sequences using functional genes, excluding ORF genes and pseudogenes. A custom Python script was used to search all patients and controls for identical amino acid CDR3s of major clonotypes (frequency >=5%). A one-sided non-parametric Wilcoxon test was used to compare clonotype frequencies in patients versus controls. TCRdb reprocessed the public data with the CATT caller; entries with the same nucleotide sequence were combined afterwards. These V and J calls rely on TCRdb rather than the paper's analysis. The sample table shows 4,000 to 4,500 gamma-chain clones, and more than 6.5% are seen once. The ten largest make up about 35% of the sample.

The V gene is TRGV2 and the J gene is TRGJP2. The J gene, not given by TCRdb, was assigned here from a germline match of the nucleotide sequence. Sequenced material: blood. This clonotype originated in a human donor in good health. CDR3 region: CATYSSDWIKTF. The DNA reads TGTGCCACCTATAGTAGTGATTGGATCAAGACGTTT.